A single sample is the source of the 32 T cell receptor beta chains below, sequenced in a study of T cell changes during pregnancy in multiple sclerosis. The data were produced by immunoSEQ multiplex PCR, yet TCRdb's version contains in-frame clones alone and is incomplete. Of nearly 110,000 clones listed, about 90% are singletons. This specimen was peripheral blood, taken before pregnancy. The receptors shown here come from a female donor with multiple sclerosis, enrolled in a pregnancy study.

This chain joins TRBV6-1 and TRBJ2-2; 9 nucleotides match TRBD2. The V gene's germline CDR1 is MNHNS and CDR2 SASEGT. This CDR3 comprises 14 residues. J gave up 4 bases and V 7 bases, and 4 bases lay outside the gene matches. CDR3 residues: CASTALAGTGELFF. CDR3 in DNA: TGTGCCAGCACTGCACTAGCGGGCACCGGGGAGCTGTTTTTT.

The CDR3 loop is CASSYSLEGKIPLHF. The CDR3 DNA reads as TGTGCCAGCAGTTATTCCCTTGAGGGAAAGATCCCCCTCCACTTT. The chain is built from TRBV6-5 and TRBJ1-6; D gene ambiguous. The CDR3 spans 15 residues. The V gene lost 3 bases and the J gene lost 13 bases, with 19 bases spanning the gap. Germline lookup yields CDR1 MNHEY and CDR2 SVGAGI.

The gene calls are TRBV5-6 and TRBJ1-2; 7 bases are a match to TRBD1. The CDR3 extends over 13 amino acids. Per the germline V gene, CDR1 is SGHDT and CDR2 is YYEEEE. Trimming took 4 bases from V and 5 from J; bases not matched to a gene: 5. In DNA, the CDR3 is TGTGCCAGCAGCCCGGGACAGCAATATGGCTACACCTTC. Translated, it gives CASSPGQQYGYTF.

This clone appeared a single time. This chain joins TRBV19 and TRBJ1-2; perhaps TRBD1 as D (6 bases). This CDR3 contains 13 residues. Per the germline V gene, CDR1 is LNHDA and CDR2 is SQIVND (reference sequence). The V end was cut by 6 bases, the J end by 6 bases, with 14 bases between. The CDR3 region is CASRTGGANGYTF. CDR3 in DNA: TGTGCCAGTAGAACGGGGGGGGCGAATGGCTACACCTTC.

The chain links TRBV27 to TRBJ1-5; no reliable D call. Germline V gives CDR1 MNHEY, CDR2 SMNVEV (reference sequence). V gave up 8 bases and J gave up 0 bases, with 14 bases separating them. The CDR3 consists of 15 residues. The CDR3 coding sequence is TGTGCCAGCGGGGAGGCCAAATATAGCAATCAGCCCCAGCATTTT. It is translated as CASGEAKYSNQPQHF.

Notes on this clone: One end of the junction varies from germline; a read error may be responsible. The chain is built from TRBV5-4 and TRBJ2-5, with 15 bases lining up with TRBD2. The CDR3 covers 17 residues. Germline CDR1 and CDR2: SGHNT and YYREEE (reference sequence). The CDR3 sequence is CASSTGLAGGLQEAQYF. CDR3 in DNA: TGTGCCAGCAGCACGGGACTAGCGGGGGGCTTACAAGAGGCCCAGTACTTC.

This CDR3 reads CASSSTSGGAYNEQFF. In DNA, the CDR3 is TGTGCCAGCAGTTCGACTAGCGGGGGGGCGTACAATGAGCAGTTCTTC. The chain joins TRBV7-9 to TRBJ2-1, with 14 bases matching TRBD2. Germline V gene sequence: CDR1 SEHNR, CDR2 FQNEAQ (reference sequence). V lost 6 bases, J lost 4 bases, and 5 bases stayed unmatched. The CDR3 loop spans 16 amino acids.

This rearrangement joins TRBV9 to TRBJ2-3, with D unresolved. Germline assignment: CDR1 SGDLS and CDR2 YYNGEE. The V gene lost 4 bases and the J gene lost 2 bases, with 8 bases spanning the gap. There are 13 residues in the CDR3. For the CDR3, the DNA is TGTGCCAGCAGCCTTTTCCCCACAGATACGCAGTATTTT. It codes for CASSLFPTDTQYF.

This sequence joins TRBV4-1 and TRBJ1-6; no firm D call. V lost 2 bases and J lost 8, with 10 bases in between. Germline CDR1 is MGHRA and CDR2 is YSYEKL. The CDR3 consists of 14 residues. CDR3 sequence: CASSQSQEYSPLHF. CDR3 coding DNA: TGCGCCAGCAGCCAAAGTCAGGAATATTCACCCCTCCACTTT.

DNA for the CDR3: TGTGCCAGCAGCCCGACAGGGTTCGGGGGTGAAGCTTTCTTT. It codes for CASSPTGFGGEAFF. The rearrangement links TRBV5-4 to TRBJ1-1, with 7 bases fitting TRBD1. The CDR3 loop spans 14 amino acids. V dropped 4 bases and J dropped 7; count of bases not matched to a gene: 10. Germline lookup yields CDR1 SGHNT and CDR2 YYREEE (reference sequence).

V usage is TRBV2 and J usage is TRBJ2-2, with 8 bases fitting TRBD1. Trimming removed 6 bases from V and 1 base from J; junction bases left unmatched: 13. The CDR3 is made up of 18 amino acids. The germline gives CDR1 SNHLY, CDR2 FYNNEI. The CDR3 loop reads CASSLGTGIKLNTGELFF. The DNA of the CDR3 is TGTGCCAGCAGCCTTGGGACAGGAATTAAACTGAACACCGGGGAGCTGTTTTTT.

The J gene is TRBJ2-2, the V gene TRBV5-1; maybe TRBD2 (6 bases). Germline V gene data show CDR1 as SGHRS and CDR2 as YFSETQ. V dropped 1 base and J dropped 6 bases, with 13 bases sitting between them. CDR3 length equals 15 residues. In DNA, the CDR3 is TGCGCCAGCAGCTTGAAGTTCGGGGAGGCCGGGGAGCTGTTTTTT. The encoded protein is CASSLKFGEAGELFF.

The chain joins TRBV19 to TRBJ2-2, with 10 bases fitting TRBD1. CDR1 is LNHDA and CDR2 is SQIVND in the germline V gene (reference sequence). With 6 bases clipped from V and 6 bases from J, the junction kept 22 bases outside the gene matches. The CDR3 is 20 amino acids. The CDR3 sequence: CASSRWHLGTGDLLAGELFF. CDR3 nucleotides: TGTGCCAGTAGCCGATGGCATTTAGGGACAGGGGACCTTTTGGCCGGGGAGCTGTTTTTT.

The rearrangement joins TRBV7-8 to TRBJ2-3; 7 nucleotides align to TRBD1. Germline CDR1 is SGHVS and CDR2 is FQNEAQ. The CDR3 covers 15 residues. The ends lost 3 bases at V and 2 bases at J; junction bases unmatched: 5. The CDR3 DNA reads TGTGCCAGCAGCTTCCCAGGGGGAAACACAGATACGCAGTATTTT. Its protein product is CASSFPGGNTDTQYF.

This rearrangement joins TRBV5-5 to TRBJ2-5, with a tentative D call TRBD1 (5 bases). This CDR3 has 13 amino acids. The V gene's germline CDR1 is SGHKS and CDR2 YYEKEE (reference sequence). Trimming cost V 4 bases and J 2 bases, with 9 bases left between them. The CDR3 bases are TGTGCCAGCAGCACAGGTGATCAAGAGACCCAGTACTTC. Translated, it gives CASSTGDQETQYF.

This clone was counted a single time. This chain connects TRBV18 to TRBJ1-3; D call uncertain. Deletions cut 4 bases from V and 0 bases from J, with 13 bases between. Germline CDR1 KGHSH, CDR2 LQKENI. The CDR3 is 16 amino acids. The CDR3 nucleotides read TGTGCCAGCTCACAACAACAGAGTGTCTCTGGAAACACCATATATTTT. It encodes CASSQQQSVSGNTIYF.

This chain uses TRBV28 with TRBJ2-1; TRBD2 matches 10 bases. V lost 5 bases and J lost 4; bases outside the gene matches: 11. The CDR3 is 17 residues long. The germline gives CDR1 MDHEN, CDR2 SYDVKM. CDR3 sequence (DNA): TGTGCCAGCAGTCCAATGTGGTCTAGCGGGGGTTACAATGAGCAGTTCTTC. Protein sequence: CASSPMWSSGGYNEQFF.

Written as DNA, the CDR3 is TGTGCCAGTAGTGCCCGGACTAGCTCCTACAATGAGCAGTTCTTC. Its translation is CASSARTSSYNEQFF. This rearrangement joins TRBV19 to TRBJ2-1; TRBD2 matches 7 bases. The V gene's germline CDR1 is LNHDA and CDR2 SQIVND (reference sequence). The ends lost 5 bases at V and 0 bases at J; junction bases unmatched: 4. The CDR3 spans 15 residues.

This clone was picked up one time. For the CDR3, the DNA is TGTGCCAGCATCAGCACTACAGGGGGCAATGAGCAGTTCTTC. It is translated as CASISTTGGNEQFF. The rearrangement uses TRBV6-1 and TRBJ2-1, with 8 bases identical to TRBD1. CDR1 is MNHNS and CDR2 is SASEGT in the germline V gene. The CDR3 contains 14 residues. V lost 7 bases and J lost 6; bases outside the gene matches: 8.

This chain connects TRBV28 to TRBJ2-1; 13 bases are a match to TRBD2. Per the germline V gene, CDR1 is MDHEN and CDR2 is SYDVKM. V lost 1 base and J lost 7; bases outside the gene matches: 10. CDR3 length equals 18 residues. Here the CDR3 DNA reads TGTGCCAGCAGTTTATATTTAGGGGGACTAGCGGGACGGAATGAGCAGTTCTTC. This codes for CASSLYLGGLAGRNEQFF.

The chain recombines TRBV18 with TRBJ1-4; possible D gene TRBD1, 5 bases. Looked up from germline, CDR1 is KGHSH and CDR2 is LQKENI. The CDR3 is 15 amino acids. V was pared by 6 bases and J by 3 bases, with 14 bases between. DNA for the CDR3: TGTGCCAGCTCCCCGGCGGGGACCGCTAATGAAAAACTGTTTTTT. The encoded protein is CASSPAGTANEKLFF. The full variable domain, rest sourced from reference TRBV18 and TRBJ1-4, is NAGVMQNPRHLVRRRGQEARLRCSPMKGHSHVYWYRQLPEEGLKFMVYLQKENIIDESGMPKERFSAEFPKEGPSILRIQQVVRGDSAAYFCASSPAGTANEKLFFGSGTQLSVL.

The V gene is TRBV6-1, the J gene TRBJ2-7, with D possibly matching TRBD1 (6 bases). V lost 6 bases and J 5 bases, leaving 11 bases between the germline ends. The CDR3 runs to 12 residues. Germline V lookup: CDR1 MNHNS, CDR2 SASEGT. The CDR3 DNA reads TGTGCCAGCAGCCCTAACAGGGACGAGCAGTACTTC. Translated, it gives CASSPNRDEQYF.

The J gene is TRBJ1-3, the V gene TRBV11-2, with 8 bases identical to TRBD1. Germline CDR1 SGHAT, CDR2 FQNNGV. CDR3 size: 14 residues. Trimming at V came to 1 base and at J to 8 bases, leaving 4 bases not matched to a gene. The CDR3 DNA follows: TGTGCCAGCAGCTTAGTTGGACAGGGCGACACCATATATTTT. It codes for CASSLVGQGDTIYF.

The chain is built from TRBV5-4 and TRBJ2-1, with 9 bases that match TRBD2. The CDR3 loop spans 12 amino acids. CDR1 and CDR2 from the germline V gene are SGHNT and YYREEE (reference sequence). V was pared by 4 bases and J by 10 bases, with 3 bases of the junction left unmatched. The CDR3, as DNA: TGTGCCAGCAGCCGGACTAGCGACGAGCAGTTCTTC. Residues: CASSRTSDEQFF.

The genes are TRBV5-1 and TRBJ2-7; D may be TRBD2 (7 bases). Trimming left V 4 bases short and J 2 bases short, with 16 bases between. This CDR3 spans 15 amino acids. Germline V gives CDR1 SGHRS, CDR2 YFSETQ. In DNA form, the CDR3 reads TGCGCCAGCAGCCAAGATCGCGGGGGCACCTACGAGCAGTACTTC. As protein: CASSQDRGGTYEQYF.

This chain joins TRBV28 and TRBJ2-1, with D uncertain. The CDR3 spans 16 residues. Trimming took 2 bases from V and 4 from J, leaving 15 bases between them. Germline V CDR1 and CDR2: MDHEN, SYDVKM. The CDR3 DNA sequence: TGTGCCAGCAGTTTACAGTCACCGGGTGGGTACAATGAGCAGTTCTTC. This gives the protein CASSLQSPGGYNEQFF.

The chain combines TRBV29-1 with TRBJ2-7, with TRBD2 as a possible D gene (7 bases). The V gene lost 7 bases and the J gene lost 9 bases, with 22 bases spanning the gap. Germline V gene data show CDR1 as SQVTM and CDR2 as ANQGSEA. The CDR3 length is 13 residues. The CDR3 protein is CSATDSGIQGQYF. The CDR3 DNA sequence: TGCAGCGCTACGGACAGCGGGATACAAGGGCAGTACTTC.

The chain carries TRBV4-1 and TRBJ1-1, with D hard to call. The length of the CDR3 is 14 residues. V was shortened by 2 bases and J by 10 bases, with 17 bases between the two germline ends. CDR1 is MGHRA, CDR2 YSYEKL, per germline. For the CDR3, the DNA is TGCGCCAGCAGCCAACGGGATATCTTAATGGGAGCTTTCTTT. The encoded protein is CASSQRDILMGAFF.

The chain recombines TRBV29-1 with TRBJ2-4; tentatively, D is TRBD1 (6 bases). The germline gives CDR1 SQVTM, CDR2 ANQGSEA. The germline V and J ends were trimmed by 5 bases and 0 bases, with 20 bases remaining between them. The CDR3 totals 17 residues. The CDR3: CSVRVRGGGLAKNIQYF. The CDR3 bases are TGCAGCGTTCGGGTCAGGGGCGGCGGTCTAGCCAAAAACATTCAGTACTTC.

This rearrangement joins TRBV7-9 to TRBJ1-1; no reliable D call. V gave up 4 bases and J gave up 0 bases, with 12 bases separating them. The CDR3 is made up of 15 amino acids. CDR1 and CDR2 from the germline V gene are SEHNR and FQNEAQ (reference sequence). The DNA of the CDR3 is TGTGCCAGCAGCTCAACAGATTCGATGAACACTGAAGCTTTCTTT. Its translation: CASSSTDSMNTEAFF.

The rearrangement joins TRBV19 to TRBJ1-4; D not certain. Trimming pared 5 bases from V and 7 bases from J, leaving 11 bases between. The CDR3 spans 13 residues. The germline CDR1 and CDR2 sequences are LNHDA and SQIVND (reference sequence). In DNA form, the CDR3 reads TGTGCCAGTAGTTTGGGCCCCGTTGAAAAACTGTTTTTT. As protein: CASSLGPVEKLFF.

In its sample, this clone was seen once. The V and J genes are TRBV9 and TRBJ2-7; D is unresolved. CDR1 is SGDLS, CDR2 YYNGEE, per germline. This CDR3 contains 14 residues. Trimming shortened V by 0 bases and J by 2 bases, and 9 bases separated the two germline ends. This CDR3 is CASSVVAVPYEQYF. The CDR3 DNA sequence: TGTGCCAGCAGCGTAGTAGCTGTTCCCTACGAGCAGTACTTC.